This TCR beta chain was captured by sequencing in a study of T cells in localized non-small cell lung cancer. The study, taken as a whole, reports: Longer overall survival was linked to higher blood T cell density.

Regarding this clone: Its antigen remains unknown.

Method: immunoSEQ multiplex PCR; TCRdb's copy keeps in-frame clones and lacks some. Of 10,000 to 15,000 clones in the sample, more than 75% were seen once. CDR3 size: 14 residues. With 0 bases removed from V and 2 bases from J, the gap between germline ends came to 9 bases. CDR1 is SGHRS and CDR2 is YFSETQ in the germline V gene. The chain carries TRBV5-1 and TRBJ2-7; a weak D match, TRBD2 (7 bases). The receptor comes from a male donor aged 60 or older with stage I squamous cell lung carcinoma. The input for sequencing was peripheral blood, taken before any cancer treatment. CDR3 nucleotides: TGCGCCAGCAGCTTGGAAGGGGGGGCCTACGAGCAGTACTTC. This translates into CASSLEGGAYEQYF.